This is a list of T cell receptor beta chains from one sample in a study of blood T cells in healthy people across ages. MiXCR was run by TCRdb on the 5' RACE reads, yielding one entry per CDR3 protein. The table lists 790,000 or so distinct CDR3 sequences, about half of them singletons. Input material: blood. These receptors all come from an elderly man in good health. Each CDR3 is given with its conserved first and last residue.

>TRBJ2-5|TRBV28
CASSEADQETQYF
>TRBJ2-5|TRBV5-1
CASSLGDYQETQYF
>TRBJ2-5|TRBV7-2
CASSFVTGVEETQYF
>TRBJ2-1|TRBV7-2
CASRSWSAPKKDEQFF
>TRBJ2-5|TRBV21-1
CASSTVTGSQETQYF
>TRBJ1-1|TRBV20-1
CSASPDRAPEAFF
>TRBJ2-7|TRBV4-1
CASSPIVRVWAYEQYF
>TRBJ2-3|TRBV5-6
CASRDAGATITDTQYF
>TRBJ1-5|TRBV7-2
CASSSVADQPQHF
>TRBJ2-1|TRBV7-2
CASSAPSGRGEQFF
>TRBJ2-7|TRBV4-3
CASSQELRIHEQYF
>TRBJ2-7|TRBV29-1
CSVVSGGGWNEQYF
>TRBJ1-2|TRBV4-2
CASSQDRDRASGYTF
>TRBJ2-1|TRBV20-1
CSADQFSSGNGNEQFF
>TRBJ2-3|TRBV5-1
CASSVTRGRATDTQYF
>TRBJ2-4|TRBV12-3/TRBV12-4
CASSPSGRGAPKNIQYF
>TRBJ1-5|TRBV24-1
CATSGELEQPQHF
>TRBJ2-3|TRBV4-1
CASSQEDPSTDTQYF